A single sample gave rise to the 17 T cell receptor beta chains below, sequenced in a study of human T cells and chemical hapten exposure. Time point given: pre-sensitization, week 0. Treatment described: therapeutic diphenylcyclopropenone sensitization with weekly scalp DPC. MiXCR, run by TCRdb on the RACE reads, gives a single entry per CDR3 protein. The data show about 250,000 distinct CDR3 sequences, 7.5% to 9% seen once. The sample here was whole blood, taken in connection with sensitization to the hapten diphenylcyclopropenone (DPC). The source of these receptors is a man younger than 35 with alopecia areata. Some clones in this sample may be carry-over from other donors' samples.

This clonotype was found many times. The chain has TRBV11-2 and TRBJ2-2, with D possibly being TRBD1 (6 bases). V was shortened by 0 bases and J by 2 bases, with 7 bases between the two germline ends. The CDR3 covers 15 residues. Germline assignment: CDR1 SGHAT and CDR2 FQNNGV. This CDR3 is CASSLDRGNTGELFF. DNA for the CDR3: TGTGCCAGCAGCTTAGACAGGGGAAACACCGGGGAGCTGTTTTTT.

CDR3 region: CASSFVQYGYTF. Here the CDR3 DNA reads TGTGCCAGCAGCTTTGTCCAATATGGCTACACCTTC. The rearrangement joins TRBV5-5 to TRBJ1-2, with unresolved D. The CDR3 extends over 12 amino acids. Trimming took off 2 bases at V and 5 bases at J, with 7 bases between the two ends. Germline assignment: CDR1 SGHKS and CDR2 YYEKEE (reference sequence).

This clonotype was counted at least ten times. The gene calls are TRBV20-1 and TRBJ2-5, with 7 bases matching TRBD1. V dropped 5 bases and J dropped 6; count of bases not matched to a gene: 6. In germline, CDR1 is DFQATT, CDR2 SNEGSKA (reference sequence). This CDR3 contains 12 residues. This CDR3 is CSAGRDSQTQYF. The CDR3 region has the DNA TGCAGTGCTGGCCGGGACAGCCAGACCCAGTACTTC.

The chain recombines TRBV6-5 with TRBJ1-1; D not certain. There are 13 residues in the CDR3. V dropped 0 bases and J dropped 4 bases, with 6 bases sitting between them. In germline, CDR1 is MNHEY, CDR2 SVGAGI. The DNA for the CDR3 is TGTGCCAGCAGTTACTCCTACGGCACTGAAGCTTTCTTT. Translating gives CASSYSYGTEAFF.

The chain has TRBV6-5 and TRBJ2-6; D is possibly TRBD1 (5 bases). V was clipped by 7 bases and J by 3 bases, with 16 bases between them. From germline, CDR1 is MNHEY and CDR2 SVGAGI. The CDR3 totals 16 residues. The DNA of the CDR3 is TGTGCCAGCAATCTCAACCAGGGATTTGGGGCCAACGTCCTGACTTTC. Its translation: CASNLNQGFGANVLTF.

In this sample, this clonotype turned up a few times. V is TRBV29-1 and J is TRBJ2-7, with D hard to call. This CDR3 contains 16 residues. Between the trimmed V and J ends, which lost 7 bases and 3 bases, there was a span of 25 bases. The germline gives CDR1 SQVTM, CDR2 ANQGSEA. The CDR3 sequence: CSGEKRLGSLSYEQYF. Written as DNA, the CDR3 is TGCAGCGGCGAAAAGAGGTTAGGTTCTCTAAGCTACGAGCAGTACTTC.

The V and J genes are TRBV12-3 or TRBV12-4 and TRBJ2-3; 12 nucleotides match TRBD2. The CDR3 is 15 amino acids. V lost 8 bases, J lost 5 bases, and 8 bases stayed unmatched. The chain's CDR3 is CASGQTSGGRDTQYF. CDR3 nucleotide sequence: TGTGCCAGCGGTCAGACTAGCGGGGGCCGAGATACGCAGTATTTT.

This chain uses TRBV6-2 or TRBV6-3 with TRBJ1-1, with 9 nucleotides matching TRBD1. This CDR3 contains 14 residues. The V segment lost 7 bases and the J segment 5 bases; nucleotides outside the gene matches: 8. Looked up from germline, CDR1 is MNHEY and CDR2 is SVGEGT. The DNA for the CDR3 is TGTGCCAGCATAACAGGGGGCTTGGGGACTGAAGCTTTCTTT. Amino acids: CASITGGLGTEAFF.

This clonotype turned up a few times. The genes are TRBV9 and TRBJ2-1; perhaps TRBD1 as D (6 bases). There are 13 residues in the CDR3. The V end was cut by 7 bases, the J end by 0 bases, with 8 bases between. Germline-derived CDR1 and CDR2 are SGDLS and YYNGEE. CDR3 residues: CASGGSSYNEQFF. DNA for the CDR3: TGTGCCAGCGGGGGCAGCTCCTACAATGAGCAGTTCTTC.

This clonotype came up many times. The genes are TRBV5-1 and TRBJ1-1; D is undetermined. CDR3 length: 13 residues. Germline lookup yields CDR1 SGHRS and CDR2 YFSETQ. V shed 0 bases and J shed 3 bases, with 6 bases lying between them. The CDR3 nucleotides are TGCGCCAGCAGCTTGGATCCGGACACTGAAGCTTTCTTT. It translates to CASSLDPDTEAFF. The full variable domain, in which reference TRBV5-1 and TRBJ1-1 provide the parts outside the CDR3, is KAGVTQTPRYLIKTRGQQVTLSCSPISGHRSVSWYQQTPGQGLQFLFEYFSETQRNKGNFPGRFSGRQFSNSRSEMNVSTLELGDSALYLCASSLDPDTEAFFGQGTRLTVV.

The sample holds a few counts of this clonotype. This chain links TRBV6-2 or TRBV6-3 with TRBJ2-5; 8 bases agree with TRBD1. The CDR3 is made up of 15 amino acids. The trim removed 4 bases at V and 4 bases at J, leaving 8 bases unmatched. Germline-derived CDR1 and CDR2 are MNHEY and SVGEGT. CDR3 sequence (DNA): TGTGCCAGCAGTTTCTGGACAGGGCCGGGAGAGACCCAGTACTTC. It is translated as CASSFWTGPGETQYF.

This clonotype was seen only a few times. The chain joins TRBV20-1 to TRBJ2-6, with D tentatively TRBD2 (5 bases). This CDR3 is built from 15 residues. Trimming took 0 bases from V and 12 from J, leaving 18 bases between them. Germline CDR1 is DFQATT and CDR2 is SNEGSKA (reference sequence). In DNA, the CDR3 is TGCAGTGCTAGAGATCAGGTGGCAGCGGTGGCCGTCCTGACTTTC. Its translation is CSARDQVAAVAVLTF.

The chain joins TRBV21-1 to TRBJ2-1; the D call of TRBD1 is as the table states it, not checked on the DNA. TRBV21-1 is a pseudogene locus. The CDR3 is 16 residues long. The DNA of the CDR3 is TGTGCCAGCAGCAAAGCTTGGACAGGGTGGATCGATGAGCAGTTCTTC. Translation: CASSKAWTGWIDEQFF.

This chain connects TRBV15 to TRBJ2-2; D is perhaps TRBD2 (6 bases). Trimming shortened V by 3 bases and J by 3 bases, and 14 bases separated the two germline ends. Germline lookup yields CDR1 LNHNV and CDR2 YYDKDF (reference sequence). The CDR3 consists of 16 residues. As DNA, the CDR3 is TGTGCCACCAGCAGGGACCTCGGGGGTCACACCGGGGAGCTGTTTTTT. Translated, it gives CATSRDLGGHTGELFF.

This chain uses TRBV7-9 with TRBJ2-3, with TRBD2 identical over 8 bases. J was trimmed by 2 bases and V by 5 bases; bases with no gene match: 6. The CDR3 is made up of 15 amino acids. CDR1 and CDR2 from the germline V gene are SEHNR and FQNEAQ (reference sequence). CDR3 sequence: CASSPSGGNTDTQYF. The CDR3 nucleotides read TGTGCCAGCAGCCCGAGCGGGGGTAACACAGATACGCAGTATTTT.

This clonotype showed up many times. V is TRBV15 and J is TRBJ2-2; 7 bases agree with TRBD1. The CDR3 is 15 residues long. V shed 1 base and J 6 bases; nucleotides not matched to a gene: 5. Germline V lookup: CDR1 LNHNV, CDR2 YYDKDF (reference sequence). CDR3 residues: CATSRGGGAAGELFF. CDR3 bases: TGTGCCACCAGCAGAGGAGGGGGCGCGGCCGGGGAGCTGTTTTTT. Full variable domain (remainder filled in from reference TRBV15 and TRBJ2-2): DAMVIQNPRYQVTQFGKPVTLSCSQTLNHNVMYWYQQKSSQAPKLLFHYYDKDFNNEADTPDNFQSRRPNTSFCFLDIRSPGLGDTAMYLCATSRGGGAAGELFFGEGSRLTVL.

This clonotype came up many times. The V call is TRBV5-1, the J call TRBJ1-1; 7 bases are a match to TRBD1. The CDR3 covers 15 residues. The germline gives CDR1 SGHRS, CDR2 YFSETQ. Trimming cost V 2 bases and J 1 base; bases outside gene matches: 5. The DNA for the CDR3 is TGCGCCAGCAGCTTCGAGGGGGCGTCGAACACTGAAGCTTTCTTT. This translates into CASSFEGASNTEAFF.